This T cell receptor beta chain was recorded in a study of T cells after yellow fever vaccination. Findings and limits, study-wide: Booster sampling recovered most clones from primary vaccination (roughly 97% CD4, approximately 90% CD8). Peak timing came faster in the weaker secondary response, day 5 versus 15. Just a small share of clonotypes turned up in the CD4 compartment as well as the CD8 compartment.

As concerns this clonotype: Its antigen remains unidentified.

TCRdb reprocessed the 5' RACE reads via MiXCR and lists one record per CDR3 protein. The table lists under 550,000 distinct CDR3 sequences, roughly a fifth of them singletons, with about a sixth in the top ten. V shed 2 bases and J shed 7 bases, with 13 bases lying between them. Germline V gene data show CDR1 as SGHDT and CDR2 as YYEEEE. The CDR3 sequence is 14 residues long. The source is a man aged 18 to 30 who received the YFV17D yellow fever vaccine. The gene calls are TRBV5-6 and TRBJ1-5, with a weak D call TRBD1 (5 bases). The specimen was PBMCs, collected less than 25 days after the first yellow fever vaccination. This chain's CDR3 is CASSLGTVEQPQHF. The CDR3 nucleotides are TGTGCCAGCAGCTTAGGGACGGTAGAACAGCCCCAGCATTTT.